The next 28 T cell receptor beta chains were all read from a single sample in a study of control samples from healthy donors and cancer patients. The method was immunoSEQ multiplex PCR; TCRdb's version includes in-frame clones alone and lacks a portion of them. The sample carries about 100,000 clones, roughly 87% recorded once. The sample was blood. The receptors were gathered from a woman between 45 and 60 years old in good health.

V usage is TRBV7-9 and J usage is TRBJ2-2, with D possibly matching TRBD1 (6 bases). Deletions cut 8 bases from V and 0 bases from J, with 7 bases between. In germline, CDR1 is SEHNR, CDR2 FQNEAQ (reference sequence). This CDR3 comprises 13 residues. The CDR3 loop is CASGQSNTGELFF. CDR3 DNA sequence: TGTGCCAGCGGACAGTCGAACACCGGGGAGCTGTTTTTT.

This chain connects TRBV5-4 to TRBJ2-5; TRBD1 is a possible D gene (6 bases). CDR3 size: 13 residues. Germline CDR1 SGHNT, CDR2 YYREEE (reference sequence). With 3 bases removed from V and 2 bases from J, the gap between germline ends came to 8 bases. This chain's CDR3 is CASSSGAQETQYF. The CDR3, as DNA: TGTGCCAGCAGCTCAGGGGCGCAAGAGACCCAGTACTTC.

The chain links TRBV15 to TRBJ2-7, with 7 bases aligning to TRBD1. V shed 1 base, J shed 3 bases, and the junction held 9 bases outside the gene matches. CDR1 is LNHNV and CDR2 is YYDKDF in the germline V gene (reference sequence). The CDR3 has 16 amino acids. The CDR3 DNA sequence: TGTGCCACCAGCAGAGCGATAAACAGGGGTGACTACGAGCAGTACTTC. As protein: CATSRAINRGDYEQYF.

The chain carries TRBV4-3 and TRBJ2-3; possibly TRBD2 for D (6 bases). This CDR3 comprises 17 residues. The germline gives CDR1 LGHNA, CDR2 YSLEER. V dropped 5 bases and J dropped 9 bases, with 27 bases sitting between them. The CDR3 reads CASSSGTARSSQGTQYF. The DNA for the CDR3 is TGCGCCAGCAGCTCTGGGACTGCCCGGAGTTCCCAAGGCACGCAGTATTTT.

This clone was found a few times. This sequence joins TRBV20-1 and TRBJ2-3, with D perhaps matching TRBD1 or TRBD2 (5 bases each). The CDR3 length is 15 residues. Between the trimmed V and J ends, which lost 3 bases and 1 base, there was a span of 14 bases. Germline V gene data show CDR1 as DFQATT and CDR2 as SNEGSKA (reference sequence). Written as DNA, the CDR3 is TGCAGTGCTAGTGAGGGGCAGCGCCGCACAGATACGCAGTATTTT. Translation gives CSASEGQRRTDTQYF.

The chain is built from TRBV27 and TRBJ2-2, with 13 positions matching TRBD2. The CDR3 runs to 19 residues. The J segment lost 4 bases and the V segment lost 3 bases, leaving 11 bases of the junction unmatched. Per germline, CDR1 MNHEY and CDR2 SMNVEV (reference sequence). The CDR3 DNA reads as TGTGCCAGCAGTTTGTGGGGCCCCGGACTAGCGGGAGTCACCGGGGAGCTGTTTTTT. As protein: CASSLWGPGLAGVTGELFF.

The chain has TRBV6-5 and TRBJ1-1; TRBD1 matches at 8 bases. The ends lost 6 bases at V and 4 bases at J; junction bases unmatched: 10. Germline-derived CDR1 and CDR2 are MNHEY and SVGAGI. CDR3 length equals 15 residues. This chain's CDR3 is CASRRITTGGTEAFF. CDR3 sequence (DNA): TGTGCCAGCAGGCGTATAACCACAGGGGGCACTGAAGCTTTCTTT.

The V call is TRBV10-3, the J call TRBJ1-3; D unclear. The CDR3 covers 17 residues. Germline loops: CDR1 ENHRY, CDR2 SYGVKD. V lost 3 bases, J lost 2 bases, and 17 bases lay in between. The CDR3 loop reads CAISDSSAGEAGNTIYF. The CDR3 DNA reads TGTGCCATCAGTGATTCCTCGGCAGGCGAAGCTGGAAACACCATATATTTT.

This chain joins TRBV9 and TRBJ1-1, with no clear D. Germline CDR1 SGDLS, CDR2 YYNGEE. The V end was cut by 0 bases, the J end by 4 bases, with 16 bases between. The CDR3 has 16 residues. CDR3 bases: TGTGCCAGCAGCGTAGATCTCGGGGAAATCGGCACTGAAGCTTTCTTT. This gives the protein CASSVDLGEIGTEAFF.

With regard to this clone: Mismatch with germline at one junction end may stem from a read error. V usage is TRBV12-3 or TRBV12-4 and J usage is TRBJ1-1; D is uncertain. The CDR3 has 11 amino acids. The CDR3 loop reads CVSSIETEAFF. The CDR3 bases are TGTGTCAGCAGTATCGAAACTGAAGCTTTCTTT.

The genes are TRBV9 and TRBJ2-1, with D possibly being TRBD1 (6 bases). The germline CDR1 and CDR2 sequences are SGDLS and YYNGEE. V lost 2 bases, J lost 6 bases, and 15 bases lay in between. The CDR3 is 15 residues long. The CDR3 region has the DNA TGTGCCAGCAGCGTCGGGGACACCCCGACCAATGAGCAGTTCTTC. This codes for CASSVGDTPTNEQFF.

This chain joins TRBV4-2 and TRBJ2-3, with D unclear. The CDR3 covers 13 residues. Germline loops: CDR1 LGHNA, CDR2 YNFKEQ. Trimming stripped 2 bases from V and 6 bases from J, with 9 bases between. The CDR3 loop is CASSQRVYDTQYF. In DNA form, the CDR3 reads TGTGCCAGCAGCCAAAGGGTGTACGATACGCAGTATTTT.

The V and J genes are TRBV7-3 and TRBJ2-5; 15 nucleotides align to TRBD2. The junction had 5 bases not matched to a gene; V was cut back by 2 bases and J by 4 bases. The length of the CDR3 is 17 residues. Germline CDR1 is SGHTA and CDR2 is FQGTGA. The CDR3 DNA reads as TGTGCCAGCAGCTTAGGACTAGCGGGAGGGCCGGGAGAGACCCAGTACTTC. This sequence encodes CASSLGLAGGPGETQYF.

The chain employs TRBV19 and TRBJ2-6; TRBD1 matches 8 bases. This CDR3 is 16 amino acids long. Germline CDR1 reads LNHDA; CDR2 reads SQIVND (reference sequence). After removal of 8 bases from V and 1 base from J, the junction contained 7 bases not matched to a gene. CDR3 nucleotide sequence: TGTGCCAGTCCAAGGACAGGGAGGTCTGGGGCCAACGTCCTGACTTTC. It translates to CASPRTGRSGANVLTF.

The chain is built from TRBV19 and TRBJ2-2, with 9 bases aligning to TRBD2. The germline CDR1 and CDR2 sequences are LNHDA and SQIVND (reference sequence). This CDR3 spans 16 amino acids. Trimming removed 9 bases from V and 4 bases from J; junction bases left unmatched: 12. In DNA form, the CDR3 reads TGTGCCAGCAGACTAGCGGACCTTGGGGGCACCGGGGAGCTGTTTTTT. Residues: CASRLADLGGTGELFF. The whole variable domain, filled in from reference TRBV19 and TRBJ2-2, reads DGGITQSPKYLFRKEGQNVTLSCEQNLNHDAMYWYRQDPGQGLRLIYYSQIVNDFQKGDIAEGYSVSREKKESFPLTVTSAQKNPTAFYLCASRLADLGGTGELFFGEGSRLTVL.

The chain is built from TRBV3-1 (or the pseudogene TRBV3-2) and TRBJ1-3; D unresolved. The CDR3 is made up of 15 amino acids. Between the trimmed V and J ends, which lost 0 bases and 4 bases, there was a span of 10 bases. CDR1 and CDR2 (germline): LGHDT, YNNKEL (reference sequence). This CDR3 is CASSQDGNMGNTIYF. Written as DNA, the CDR3 is TGTGCCAGCAGCCAAGATGGGAACATGGGAAACACCATATATTTT.

The chain links TRBV25-1 to TRBJ1-3, with D maybe TRBD1 (5 bases). Germline V gene data show CDR1 as MGHDK and CDR2 as SYGVNS. The CDR3 runs to 15 residues. V shed 4 bases and J shed 1 base, with 11 bases lying between them. The CDR3 here is CASSGGVSSGNTIYF. CDR3 in DNA: TGTGCCAGCAGTGGAGGGGTTAGTTCTGGAAACACCATATATTTT.

The sample holds a few counts of this clone. This chain uses TRBV6-5 with TRBJ2-2; D may be TRBD1 (5 bases). The CDR3 is 15 amino acids. Germline CDR1 is MNHEY and CDR2 is SVGAGI. Trimming removed 2 bases from V and 5 bases from J, with 12 bases in between. Here the CDR3 reads CASSYQGDLTGELFF. CDR3 DNA sequence: TGTGCCAGCAGTTACCAGGGTGATTTGACCGGGGAGCTGTTTTTT.

This clone was detected only a few times. The chain uses TRBV12-3 or TRBV12-4 and TRBJ1-1; no definite D call. Trimming removed 2 bases from V and 1 base from J, with 5 bases in between. This CDR3 region has 13 residues. The CDR3 region is CASSLFSNTEAFF. Here the CDR3 DNA reads TGTGCCAGCAGTTTATTTTCGAACACTGAAGCTTTCTTT.

The chain employs TRBV18 and TRBJ2-7; 9 bases line up with TRBD1. V gave up 2 bases and J gave up 3 bases; unmatched junction bases: 5. The CDR3 is 15 residues long. Germline assignment: CDR1 KGHSH and CDR2 LQKENI. This chain's CDR3 is CASSPGDRVVYEQYF. CDR3 bases: TGTGCCAGCTCACCAGGGGACAGGGTTGTCTACGAGCAGTACTTC.

The chain employs TRBV29-1 and TRBJ1-1; D is unclear. The CDR3 has 11 amino acids. Germline V gives CDR1 SQVTM, CDR2 ANQGSEA. Trimming left V 4 bases short and J 2 bases short, with 5 bases between. Here the CDR3 DNA reads TGCAGCGTTGTGGGTAACACTGAAGCTTTCTTT. This sequence encodes CSVVGNTEAFF.

DNA of the CDR3: TGCAGCGTTTGTGGGAGACTCTTCACAGATACGCAGTATTTT. Amino acid sequence: CSVCGRLFTDTQYF. The chain links TRBV29-1 to TRBJ2-3, with a weak D call TRBD2 (5 bases). Germline V gene data show CDR1 as SQVTM and CDR2 as ANQGSEA. This CDR3 contains 14 residues. With 5 bases removed from V and 2 bases from J, the gap between germline ends came to 14 bases.

V usage is TRBV24-1 and J usage is TRBJ1-1; D is ambiguous. V lost 2 bases to trimming and J lost 1 base, with 1 base between them. The CDR3 sequence is 12 residues long. Germline assignment: CDR1 KGHDR and CDR2 SFDVKD. The CDR3 DNA sequence: TGTGCCACCAGTGATTCGAACACTGAAGCTTTCTTT. Translated: CATSDSNTEAFF.

This clone was counted a few times. The V gene is TRBV10-1, the J gene TRBJ2-2, with a weak D call TRBD1 (5 bases). Germline-derived CDR1 and CDR2 are WNHNN and SYGVQD (reference sequence). V was trimmed by 0 bases and J by 4 bases, leaving 15 bases between them. The CDR3 extends over 17 amino acids. CDR3 in amino acids: CASSESWQGHGTGELFF. The CDR3, as DNA: TGCGCCAGCAGTGAGTCCTGGCAGGGCCATGGCACCGGGGAGCTGTTTTTT.

The chain has TRBV11-2 and TRBJ2-2; D gene ambiguous. Trimming shortened V by 7 bases and J by 4 bases, and 4 bases separated the two germline ends. Germline CDR1 is SGHAT and CDR2 is FQNNGV. This CDR3 region has 11 residues. The CDR3: CASTITGELFF. CDR3 coding DNA: TGTGCCAGCACTATCACCGGGGAGCTGTTTTTT.

This sequence joins TRBV18 and TRBJ2-3; 8 positions agree with TRBD1. Per the germline V gene, CDR1 is KGHSH and CDR2 is LQKENI. With V trimmed by 3 bases and J by 3 bases, 17 bases remained unmatched. The CDR3 runs 19 residues. The CDR3 loop is CASSPSSRNSGGRTDTQYF. The CDR3 nucleotides read TGTGCCAGCTCACCTTCAAGTCGAAACTCAGGGGGCAGGACAGATACGCAGTATTTT. Full variable domain (remainder filled in from reference TRBV18 and TRBJ2-3): NAGVMQNPRHLVRRRGQEARLRCSPMKGHSHVYWYRQLPEEGLKFMVYLQKENIIDESGMPKERFSAEFPKEGPSILRIQQVVRGDSAAYFCASSPSSRNSGGRTDTQYFGPGTRLTVL.

This chain joins TRBV7-9 and TRBJ2-3, with a weak D call TRBD2 (6 bases). Germline CDR1 reads SEHNR; CDR2 reads FQNEAQ (reference sequence). V lost 1 base to trimming and J lost 0 bases, with 11 bases between them. The CDR3 has 16 amino acids. The CDR3 coding sequence is TGTGCCAGCAGCTTAGTTAGCGGTTCTAGCACAGATACGCAGTATTTT. Protein: CASSLVSGSSTDTQYF.

The chain has TRBV2 and TRBJ2-4; D is unresolved. The V and J ends lost 5 bases and 8 bases respectively, with 22 bases between them. Germline V lookup: CDR1 SNHLY, CDR2 FYNNEI. This CDR3 contains 16 residues. The CDR3 DNA is TGTGCCAGCAGTTCTGAAGCACAACACGGCGGTGACATTCAGTACTTC. Its protein product is CASSSEAQHGGDIQYF. Filled out from reference TRBV2 and TRBJ2-4, the complete variable domain reads EPEVTQTPSHQVTQMGQEVILRCVPISNHLYFYWYRQILGQKVEFLVSFYNNEISEKSEIFDDQFSVERPDGSNFTLKIRSTKLEDSAMYFCASSSEAQHGGDIQYFGAGTRLSVL.